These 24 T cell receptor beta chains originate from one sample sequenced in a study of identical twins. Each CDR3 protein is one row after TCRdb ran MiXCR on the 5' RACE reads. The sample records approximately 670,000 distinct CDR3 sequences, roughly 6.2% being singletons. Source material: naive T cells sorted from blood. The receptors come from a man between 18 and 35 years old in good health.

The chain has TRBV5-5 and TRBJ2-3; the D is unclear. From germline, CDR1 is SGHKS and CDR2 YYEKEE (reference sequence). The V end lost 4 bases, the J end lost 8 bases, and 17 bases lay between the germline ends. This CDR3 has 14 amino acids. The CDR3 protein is CASSGSPLAATQYF. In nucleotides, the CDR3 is TGTGCCAGCAGCGGGTCCCCTCTGGCCGCTACGCAGTATTTT.

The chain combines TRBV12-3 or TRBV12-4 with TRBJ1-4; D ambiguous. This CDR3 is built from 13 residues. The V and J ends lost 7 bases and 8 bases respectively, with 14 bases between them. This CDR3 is CASTPGVGEKLFF. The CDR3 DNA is TGTGCCAGCACGCCCGGGGTAGGGGAAAAACTGTTTTTT.

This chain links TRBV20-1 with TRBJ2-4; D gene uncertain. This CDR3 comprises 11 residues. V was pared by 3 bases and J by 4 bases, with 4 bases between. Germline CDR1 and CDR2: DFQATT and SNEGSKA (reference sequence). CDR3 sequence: CSARAKNIQYF. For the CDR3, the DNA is TGCAGTGCTAGGGCTAAAAACATTCAGTACTTC.

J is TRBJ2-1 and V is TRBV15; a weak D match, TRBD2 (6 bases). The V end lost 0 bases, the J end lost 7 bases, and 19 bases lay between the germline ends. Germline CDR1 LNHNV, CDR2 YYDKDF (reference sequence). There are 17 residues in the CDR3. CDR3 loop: CATSRDGETSSSNEQFF. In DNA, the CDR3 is TGTGCCACCAGCAGAGATGGGGAGACTAGTAGTTCGAATGAGCAGTTCTTC.

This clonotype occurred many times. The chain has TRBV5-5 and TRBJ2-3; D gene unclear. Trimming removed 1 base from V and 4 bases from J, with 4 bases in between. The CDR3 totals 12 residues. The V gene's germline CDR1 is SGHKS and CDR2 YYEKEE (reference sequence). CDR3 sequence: CASSLYPDTQYF. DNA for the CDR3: TGTGCCAGCAGCTTGTATCCAGATACGCAGTATTTT.

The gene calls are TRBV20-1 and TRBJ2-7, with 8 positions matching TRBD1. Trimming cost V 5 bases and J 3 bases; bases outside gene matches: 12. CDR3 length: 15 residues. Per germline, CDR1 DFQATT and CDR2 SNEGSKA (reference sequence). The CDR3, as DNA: TGCAGTGCTGAAACTCAGTCGGACAGGGACTACGAGCAGTACTTC. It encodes CSAETQSDRDYEQYF.

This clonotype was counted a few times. CDR3: CSAPAGGGIYNEQFF. The CDR3 bases are TGCAGTGCTCCTGCTGGCGGCGGGATCTACAATGAGCAGTTCTTC. The V and J genes are TRBV20-1 and TRBJ2-1; D perhaps matches TRBD2 (6 bases). V was pared by 5 bases and J by 3 bases, with 17 bases between. CDR1 is DFQATT and CDR2 is SNEGSKA in the germline V gene (reference sequence). The CDR3 consists of 15 residues.

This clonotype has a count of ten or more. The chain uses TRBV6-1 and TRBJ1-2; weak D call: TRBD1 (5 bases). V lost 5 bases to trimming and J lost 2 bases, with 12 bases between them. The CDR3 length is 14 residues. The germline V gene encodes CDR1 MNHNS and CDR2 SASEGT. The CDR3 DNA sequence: TGTGCCAGCAGTCCCCGGACAAGAAACTATGGCTACACCTTC. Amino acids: CASSPRTRNYGYTF.

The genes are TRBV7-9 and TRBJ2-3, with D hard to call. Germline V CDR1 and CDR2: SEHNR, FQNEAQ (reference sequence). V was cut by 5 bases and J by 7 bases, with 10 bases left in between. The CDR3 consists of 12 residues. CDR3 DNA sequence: TGTGCCAGCAGCGGAACCCCTTATACGCAGTATTTT. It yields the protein CASSGTPYTQYF.

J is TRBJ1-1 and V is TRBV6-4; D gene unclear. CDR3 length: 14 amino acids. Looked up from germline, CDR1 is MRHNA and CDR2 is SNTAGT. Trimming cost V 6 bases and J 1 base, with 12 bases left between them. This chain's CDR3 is CASRAGPKNTEAFF. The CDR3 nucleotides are TGTGCCAGCAGGGCCGGGCCTAAGAACACTGAAGCTTTCTTT.

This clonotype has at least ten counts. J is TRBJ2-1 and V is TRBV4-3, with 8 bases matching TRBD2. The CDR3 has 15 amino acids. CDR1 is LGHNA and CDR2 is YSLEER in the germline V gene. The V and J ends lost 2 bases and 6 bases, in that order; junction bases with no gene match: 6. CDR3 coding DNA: TGCGCCAGCAGCCAACTAACTAGCGGCCTCAATGAGCAGTTCTTC. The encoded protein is CASSQLTSGLNEQFF.

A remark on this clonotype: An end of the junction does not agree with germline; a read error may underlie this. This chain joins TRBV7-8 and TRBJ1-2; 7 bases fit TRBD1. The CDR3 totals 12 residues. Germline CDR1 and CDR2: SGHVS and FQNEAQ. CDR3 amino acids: CASSSHTGTVDF. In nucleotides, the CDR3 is TGTGCCAGCAGCTCACACACGGGGACAGTCGATTTC.

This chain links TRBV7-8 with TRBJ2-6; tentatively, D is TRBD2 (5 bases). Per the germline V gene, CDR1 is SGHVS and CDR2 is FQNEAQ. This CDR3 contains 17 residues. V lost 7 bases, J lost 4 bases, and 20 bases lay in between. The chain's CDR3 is CASTPVGISGGANVLTF. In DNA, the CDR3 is TGTGCCAGCACCCCAGTCGGGATCTCTGGAGGGGCCAACGTCCTGACTTTC.

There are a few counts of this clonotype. CDR3 sequence reads: CASSLSSRFGANVLTF. CDR3 bases: TGTGCCAGCAGCTTAAGTTCGAGGTTTGGGGCCAACGTCCTGACTTTC. The gene calls are TRBV11-2 and TRBJ2-6; D gene unclear. The CDR3 spans 16 residues. Germline loops: CDR1 SGHAT, CDR2 FQNNGV. V lost 2 bases to trimming and J lost 3 bases, with 11 bases between them.

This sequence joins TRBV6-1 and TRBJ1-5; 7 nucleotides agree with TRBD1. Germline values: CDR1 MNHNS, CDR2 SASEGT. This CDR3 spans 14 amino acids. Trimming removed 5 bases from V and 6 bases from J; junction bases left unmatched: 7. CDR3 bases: TGTGCCAGCAGTCCAGGGGGGAATAGTCAGCCCCAGCATTTT. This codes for CASSPGGNSQPQHF.

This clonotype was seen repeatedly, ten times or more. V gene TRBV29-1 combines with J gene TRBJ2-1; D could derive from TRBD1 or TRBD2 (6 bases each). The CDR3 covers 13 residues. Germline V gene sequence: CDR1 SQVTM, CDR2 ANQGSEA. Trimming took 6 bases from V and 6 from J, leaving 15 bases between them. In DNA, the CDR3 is TGCAGCGTAAGCCCCAGGGGAGGCAATGAGCAGTTCTTC. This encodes CSVSPRGGNEQFF.

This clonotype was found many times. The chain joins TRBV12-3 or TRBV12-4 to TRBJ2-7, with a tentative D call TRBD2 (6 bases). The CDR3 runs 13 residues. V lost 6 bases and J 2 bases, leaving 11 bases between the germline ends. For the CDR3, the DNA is TGTGCCAGCAGATTTAGCGGCACCTACGAGCAGTACTTC. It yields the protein CASRFSGTYEQYF.

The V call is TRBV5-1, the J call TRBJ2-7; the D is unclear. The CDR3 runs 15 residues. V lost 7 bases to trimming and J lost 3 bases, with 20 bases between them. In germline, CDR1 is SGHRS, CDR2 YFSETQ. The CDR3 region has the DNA TGCGCCAGCGTCTTTGAGCACGGGCCGAACTACGAGCAGTACGTC. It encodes CASVFEHGPNYEQYV.

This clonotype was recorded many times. For the CDR3, the DNA is TGTGCCAGCAGTTTACGGGACCGCAGTGAAGCTTTCTTT. Translation gives CASSLRDRSEAFF. V usage is TRBV27 and J usage is TRBJ1-1, with D possibly matching TRBD1 (5 bases). This CDR3 contains 13 residues. The V gene lost 2 bases and the J gene lost 7 bases, with 11 bases spanning the gap. In germline, CDR1 is MNHEY, CDR2 SMNVEV (reference sequence).

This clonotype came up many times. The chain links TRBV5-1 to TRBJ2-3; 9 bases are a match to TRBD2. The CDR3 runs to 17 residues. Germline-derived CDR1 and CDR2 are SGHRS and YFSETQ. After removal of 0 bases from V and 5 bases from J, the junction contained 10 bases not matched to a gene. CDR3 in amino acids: CASSLGVDSGSQDTQYF. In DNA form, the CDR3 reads TGCGCCAGCAGCTTGGGGGTTGATAGCGGGAGTCAAGATACGCAGTATTTT.

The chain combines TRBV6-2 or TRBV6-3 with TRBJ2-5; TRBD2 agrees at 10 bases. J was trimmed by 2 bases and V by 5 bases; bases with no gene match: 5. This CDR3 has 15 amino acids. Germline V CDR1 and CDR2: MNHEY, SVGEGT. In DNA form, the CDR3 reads TGTGCCAGCAGTCGCGGGACTAGCGCTCAAGAGACCCAGTACTTC. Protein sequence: CASSRGTSAQETQYF.

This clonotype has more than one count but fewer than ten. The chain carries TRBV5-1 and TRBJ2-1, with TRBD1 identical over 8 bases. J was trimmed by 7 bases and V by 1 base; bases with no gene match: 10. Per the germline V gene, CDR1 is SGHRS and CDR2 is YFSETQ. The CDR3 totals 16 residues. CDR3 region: CASSLHPGDRGNEQFF. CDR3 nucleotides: TGCGCCAGCAGCTTGCACCCTGGAGACAGGGGTAATGAGCAGTTCTTC.

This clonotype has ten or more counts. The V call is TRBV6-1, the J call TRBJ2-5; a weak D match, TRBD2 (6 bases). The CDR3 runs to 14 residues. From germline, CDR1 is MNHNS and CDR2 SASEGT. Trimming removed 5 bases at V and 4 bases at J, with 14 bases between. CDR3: CASSPRSRGETQYF. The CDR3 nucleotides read TGTGCCAGCAGTCCCCGCTCGCGGGGAGAGACCCAGTACTTC.

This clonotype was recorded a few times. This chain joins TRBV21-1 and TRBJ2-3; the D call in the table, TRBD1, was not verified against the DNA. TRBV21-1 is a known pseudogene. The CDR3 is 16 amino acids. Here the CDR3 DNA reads TGTGCCAGCAGCACCCGGGACAGGGGGACTGCAGATACGCAGTATTTT. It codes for CASSTRDRGTADTQYF.